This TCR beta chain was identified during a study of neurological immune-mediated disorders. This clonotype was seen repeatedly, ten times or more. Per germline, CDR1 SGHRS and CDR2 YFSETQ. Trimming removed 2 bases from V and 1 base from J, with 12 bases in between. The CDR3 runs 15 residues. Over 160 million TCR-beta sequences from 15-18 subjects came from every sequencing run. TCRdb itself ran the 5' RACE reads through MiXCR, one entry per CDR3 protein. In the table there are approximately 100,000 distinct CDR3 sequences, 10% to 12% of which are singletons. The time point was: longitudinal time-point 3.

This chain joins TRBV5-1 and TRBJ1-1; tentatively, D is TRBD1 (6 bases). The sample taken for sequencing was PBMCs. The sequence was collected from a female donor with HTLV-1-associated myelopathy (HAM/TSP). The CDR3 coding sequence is TGCGCCAGCAGCTTCGGGGGCCCGGGGAACACTGAAGCTTTCTTT. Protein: CASSFGGPGNTEAFF. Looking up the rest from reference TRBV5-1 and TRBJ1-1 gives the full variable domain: KAGVTQTPRYLIKTRGQQVTLSCSPISGHRSVSWYQQTPGQGLQFLFEYFSETQRNKGNFPGRFSGRQFSNSRSEMNVSTLELGDSALYLCASSFGGPGNTEAFFGQGTRLTVV.